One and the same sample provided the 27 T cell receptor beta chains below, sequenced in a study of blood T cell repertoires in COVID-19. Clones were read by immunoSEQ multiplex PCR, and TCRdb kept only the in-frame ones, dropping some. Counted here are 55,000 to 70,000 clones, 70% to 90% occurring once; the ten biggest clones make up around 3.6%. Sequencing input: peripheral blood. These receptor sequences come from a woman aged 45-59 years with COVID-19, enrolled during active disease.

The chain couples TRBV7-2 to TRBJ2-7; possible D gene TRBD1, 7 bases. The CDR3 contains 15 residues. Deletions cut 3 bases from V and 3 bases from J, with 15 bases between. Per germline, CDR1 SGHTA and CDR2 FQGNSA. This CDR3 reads CASSLAGQPHYEQYF. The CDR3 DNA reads TGTGCCAGCAGCTTGGCGGGACAGCCGCACTACGAGCAGTACTTC.

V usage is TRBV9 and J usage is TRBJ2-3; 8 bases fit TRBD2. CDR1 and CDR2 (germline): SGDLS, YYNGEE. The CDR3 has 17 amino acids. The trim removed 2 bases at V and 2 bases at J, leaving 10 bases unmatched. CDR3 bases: TGTGCCAGCAGCGTTCGGATGCTAGCGGGTTCCACAGATACGCAGTATTTT. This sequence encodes CASSVRMLAGSTDTQYF.

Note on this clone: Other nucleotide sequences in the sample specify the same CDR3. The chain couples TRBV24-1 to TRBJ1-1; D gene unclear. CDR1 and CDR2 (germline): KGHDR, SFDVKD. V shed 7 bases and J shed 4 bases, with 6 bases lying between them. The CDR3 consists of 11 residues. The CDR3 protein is CATRSGTEAFF. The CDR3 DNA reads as TGTGCCACCAGATCAGGCACTGAAGCTTTCTTT.

This CDR3 reads CASSSPFGGGETQYF. The CDR3 region has the DNA TGCGCCAGCAGCTCCCCTTTTGGGGGAGGAGAGACCCAGTACTTC. The J gene is TRBJ2-5, the V gene TRBV5-1; possible D gene TRBD2, 6 bases. The CDR3 runs to 15 residues. Looked up from germline, CDR1 is SGHRS and CDR2 is YFSETQ. V lost 3 bases and J lost 4, with 16 bases in between.

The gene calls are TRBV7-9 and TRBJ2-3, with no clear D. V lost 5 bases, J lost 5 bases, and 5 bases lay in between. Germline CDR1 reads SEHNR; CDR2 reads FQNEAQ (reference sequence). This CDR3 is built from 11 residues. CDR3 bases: TGTGCCAGCAGCCCAAAAGATACGCAGTATTTT. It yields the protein CASSPKDTQYF.

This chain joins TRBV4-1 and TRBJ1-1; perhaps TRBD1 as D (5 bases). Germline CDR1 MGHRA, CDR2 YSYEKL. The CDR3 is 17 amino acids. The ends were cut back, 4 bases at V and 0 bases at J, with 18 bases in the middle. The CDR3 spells CASSRSFFGGMNTEAFF. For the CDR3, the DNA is TGCGCCAGCAGCCGAAGCTTTTTCGGGGGTATGAACACTGAAGCTTTCTTT.

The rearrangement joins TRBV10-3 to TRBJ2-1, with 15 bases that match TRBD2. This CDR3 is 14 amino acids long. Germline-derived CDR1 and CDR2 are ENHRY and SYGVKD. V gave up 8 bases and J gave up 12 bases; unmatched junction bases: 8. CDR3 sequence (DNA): TGTGCCATCCACGCCGGACTAGCGGGAGGGGGGCAGTTCTTC. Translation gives CAIHAGLAGGGQFF.

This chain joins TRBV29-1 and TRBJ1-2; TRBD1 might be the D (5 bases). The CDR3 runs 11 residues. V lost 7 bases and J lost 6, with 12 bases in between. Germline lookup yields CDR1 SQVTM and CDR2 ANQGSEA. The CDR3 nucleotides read TGCAGCGCCGGGGGGTGGGATGGCTACACCTTC. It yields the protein CSAGGWDGYTF.

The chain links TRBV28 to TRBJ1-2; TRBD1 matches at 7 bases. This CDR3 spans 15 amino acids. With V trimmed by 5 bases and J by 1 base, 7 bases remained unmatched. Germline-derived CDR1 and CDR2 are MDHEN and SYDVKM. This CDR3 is CASSPGTAFNYGYTF. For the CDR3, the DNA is TGTGCCAGCAGTCCAGGGACAGCCTTTAACTATGGCTACACCTTC.

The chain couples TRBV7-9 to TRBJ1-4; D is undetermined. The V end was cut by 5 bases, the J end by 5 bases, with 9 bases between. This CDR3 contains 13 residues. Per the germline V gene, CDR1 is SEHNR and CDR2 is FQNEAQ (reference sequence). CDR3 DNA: TGTGCCAGCAGCCGAGGGAGGAATGAAAAACTGTTTTTT. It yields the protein CASSRGRNEKLFF.

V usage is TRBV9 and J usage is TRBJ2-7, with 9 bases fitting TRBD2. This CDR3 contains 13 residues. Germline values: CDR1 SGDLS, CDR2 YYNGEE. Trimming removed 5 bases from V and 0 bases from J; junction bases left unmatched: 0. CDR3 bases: TGTGCCAGCAGTAGCGGGGGCTCCTACGAGCAGTACTTC. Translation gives CASSSGGSYEQYF.

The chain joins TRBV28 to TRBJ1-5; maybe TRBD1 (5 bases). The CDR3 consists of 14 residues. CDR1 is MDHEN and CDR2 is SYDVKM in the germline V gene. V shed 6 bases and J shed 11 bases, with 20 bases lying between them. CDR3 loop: CASRGGELLFSQHF. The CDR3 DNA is TGTGCCAGCAGAGGAGGGGAACTCCTCTTCTCCCAGCATTTT. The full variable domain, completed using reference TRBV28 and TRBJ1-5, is DVKVTQSSRYLVKRTGEKVFLECVQDMDHENMFWYRQDPGLGLRLIYFSYDVKMKEKGDIPEGYSVSREKKERFSLILESASTNQTSMYLCASRGGELLFSQHFGDGTRLSIL.

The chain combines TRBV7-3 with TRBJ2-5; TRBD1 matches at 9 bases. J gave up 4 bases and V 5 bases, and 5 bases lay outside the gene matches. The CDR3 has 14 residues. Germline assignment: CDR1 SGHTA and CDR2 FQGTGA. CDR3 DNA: TGTGCCAGCAGCCCGACGGACAGGGGAGAGACCCAGTACTTC. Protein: CASSPTDRGETQYF.

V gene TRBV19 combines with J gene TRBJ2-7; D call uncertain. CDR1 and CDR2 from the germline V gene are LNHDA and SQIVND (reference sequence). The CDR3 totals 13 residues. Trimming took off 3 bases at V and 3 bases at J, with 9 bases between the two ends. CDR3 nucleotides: TGTGCCAGTAGTATCTCCCCCCGCTACGAGCAGTACTTC. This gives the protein CASSISPRYEQYF.

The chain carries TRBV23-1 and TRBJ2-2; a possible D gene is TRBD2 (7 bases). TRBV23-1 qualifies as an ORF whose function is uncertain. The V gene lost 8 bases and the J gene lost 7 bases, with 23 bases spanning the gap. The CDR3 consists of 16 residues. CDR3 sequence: CASGGVTGTRGGELFF. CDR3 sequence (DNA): TGCGCCAGCGGGGGGGTAACAGGGACCAGGGGCGGGGAGCTGTTTTTT.

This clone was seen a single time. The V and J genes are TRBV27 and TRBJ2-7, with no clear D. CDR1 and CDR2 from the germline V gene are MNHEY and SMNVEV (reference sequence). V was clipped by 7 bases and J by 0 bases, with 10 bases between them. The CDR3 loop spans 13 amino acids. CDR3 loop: CASISTISYEQYF. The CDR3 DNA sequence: TGTGCCAGCATCTCAACTATCTCCTACGAGCAGTACTTC.

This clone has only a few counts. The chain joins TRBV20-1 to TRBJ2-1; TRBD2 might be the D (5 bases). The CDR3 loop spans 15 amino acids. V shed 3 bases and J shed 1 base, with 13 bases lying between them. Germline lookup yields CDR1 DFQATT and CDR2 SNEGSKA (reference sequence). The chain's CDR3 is CSASMTLASYNEQFF. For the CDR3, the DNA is TGCAGTGCTAGTATGACCCTAGCTTCCTACAATGAGCAGTTCTTC.

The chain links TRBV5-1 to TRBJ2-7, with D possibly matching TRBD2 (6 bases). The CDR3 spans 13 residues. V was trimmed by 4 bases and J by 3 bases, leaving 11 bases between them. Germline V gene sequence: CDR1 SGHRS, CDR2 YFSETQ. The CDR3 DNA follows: TGCGCCAGCAGCCTTCAGGGAGGCTACGAGCAGTACTTC. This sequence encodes CASSLQGGYEQYF.

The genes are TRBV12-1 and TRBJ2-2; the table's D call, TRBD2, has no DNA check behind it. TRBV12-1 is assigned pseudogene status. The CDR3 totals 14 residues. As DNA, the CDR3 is TGTGCCAGCAGCTTTGGAGGGCCGGGCGGGGAGCTGTTTTTT. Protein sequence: CASSFGGPGGELFF.

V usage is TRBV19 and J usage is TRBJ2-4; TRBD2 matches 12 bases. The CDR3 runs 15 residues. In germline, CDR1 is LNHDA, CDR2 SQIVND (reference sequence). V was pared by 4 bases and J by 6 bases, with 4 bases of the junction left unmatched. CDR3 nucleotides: TGTGCCAGTAGTAGGACTAGCGGGAAGGTAAACATTCAGTACTTC. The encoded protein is CASSRTSGKVNIQYF.

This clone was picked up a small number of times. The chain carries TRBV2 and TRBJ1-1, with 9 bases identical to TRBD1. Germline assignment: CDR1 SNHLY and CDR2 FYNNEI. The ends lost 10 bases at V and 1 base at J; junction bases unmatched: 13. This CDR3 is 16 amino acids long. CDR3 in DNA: TGTGCCATCAAACCGGGACAGGGTTTTACGAACACTGAAGCTTTCTTT. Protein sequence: CAIKPGQGFTNTEAFF.

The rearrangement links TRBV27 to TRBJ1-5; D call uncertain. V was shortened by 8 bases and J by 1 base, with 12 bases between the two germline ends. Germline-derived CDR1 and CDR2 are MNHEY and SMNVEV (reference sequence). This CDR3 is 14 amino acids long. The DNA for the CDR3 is TGTGCCAGCGGACTCGTGGGGAGCAATCAGCCCCAGCATTTT. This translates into CASGLVGSNQPQHF.

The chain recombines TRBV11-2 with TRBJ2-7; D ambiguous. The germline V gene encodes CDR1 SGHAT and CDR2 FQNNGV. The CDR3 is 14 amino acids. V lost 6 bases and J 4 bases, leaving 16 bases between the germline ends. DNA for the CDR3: TGTGCCAGCAGTCTAGTTCCCGCGTCGTACGAGCAGTACTTC. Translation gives CASSLVPASYEQYF.

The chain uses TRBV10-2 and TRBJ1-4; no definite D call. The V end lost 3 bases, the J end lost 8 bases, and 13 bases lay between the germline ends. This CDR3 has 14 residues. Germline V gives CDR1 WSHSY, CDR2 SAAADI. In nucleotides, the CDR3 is TGCGCCAGCAGTGACTCGGGGATATGGGAAAAACTGTTTTTT. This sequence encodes CASSDSGIWEKLFF.

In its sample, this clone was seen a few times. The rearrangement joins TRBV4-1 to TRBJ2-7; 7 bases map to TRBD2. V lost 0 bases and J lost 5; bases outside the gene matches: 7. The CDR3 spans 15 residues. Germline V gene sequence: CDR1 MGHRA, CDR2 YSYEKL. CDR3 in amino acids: CASSQELAKSHEQYF. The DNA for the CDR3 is TGCGCCAGCAGCCAAGAACTAGCGAAGTCCCACGAGCAGTACTTC.

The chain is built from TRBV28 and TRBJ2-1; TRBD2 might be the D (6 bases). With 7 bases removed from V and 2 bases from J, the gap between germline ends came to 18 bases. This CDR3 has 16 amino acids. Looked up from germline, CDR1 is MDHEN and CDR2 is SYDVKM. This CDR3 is CASMERRGGPYNEQFF. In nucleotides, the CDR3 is TGTGCCAGCATGGAACGGCGGGGTGGGCCCTACAATGAGCAGTTCTTC.

The CDR3 here is CASSVATSNYGYTF. CDR3 in DNA: TGTGCCAGTAGTGTGGCCACCTCCAACTATGGCTACACCTTC. The chain carries TRBV19 and TRBJ1-2; no clear D gene. The V end lost 5 bases, the J end lost 2 bases, and 12 bases lay between the germline ends. The CDR3 covers 14 residues. Per germline, CDR1 LNHDA and CDR2 SQIVND (reference sequence).